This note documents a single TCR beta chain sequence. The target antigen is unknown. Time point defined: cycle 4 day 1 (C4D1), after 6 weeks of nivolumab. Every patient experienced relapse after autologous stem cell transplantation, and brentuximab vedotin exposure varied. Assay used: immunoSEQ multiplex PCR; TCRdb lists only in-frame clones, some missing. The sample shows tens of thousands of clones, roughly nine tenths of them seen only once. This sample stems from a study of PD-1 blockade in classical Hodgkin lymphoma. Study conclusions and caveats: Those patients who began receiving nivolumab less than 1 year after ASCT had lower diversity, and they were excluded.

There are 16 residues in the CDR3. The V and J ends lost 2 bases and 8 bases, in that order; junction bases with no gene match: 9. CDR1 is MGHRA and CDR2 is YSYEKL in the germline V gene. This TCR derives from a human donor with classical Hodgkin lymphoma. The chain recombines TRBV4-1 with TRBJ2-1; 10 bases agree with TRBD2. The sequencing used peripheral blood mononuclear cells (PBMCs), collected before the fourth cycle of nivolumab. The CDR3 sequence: CASSQTSGVFGDEQFF. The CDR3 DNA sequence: TGCGCCAGCAGCCAAACTAGCGGGGTGTTTGGCGATGAGCAGTTCTTC.